The sequence of this T cell receptor (beta chain) was determined in a study of neurological immune-mediated disorders. The CDR3 totals 14 residues. Trimming took 2 bases from V and 2 from J, leaving 9 bases between them. Germline V lookup: CDR1 SGHTA, CDR2 FQGNSA. This clonotype has ten or more counts. Documented time point: technical triplicate 1. There were 800,000 to 1,000,000 CD4+ or CD8+ T cells used in the sorted libraries. Synthesis of cDNA was accomplished via 5'RACE employing 10-nucleotide random UMIs. Over 190 million TCR-beta sequences from 15-18 subjects came from every sequencing run. TCRdb used MiXCR to reprocess the 5' RACE reads, holding one entry per CDR3 protein. This sample yields some 25,000 distinct CDR3 sequences, of which about 13% are seen a single time; 5.5% belongs to the top ten.

The TCR comes from a female donor with HTLV-1-associated myelopathy (HAM/TSP). The sequenced material came from CD4+ T cells from blood. The chain recombines TRBV7-2 with TRBJ2-5; D ambiguous. The DNA of the CDR3 is TGTGCCAGCAGCTTATTTGGAGTACAAGAGACCCAGTACTTC. This translates into CASSLFGVQETQYF.